This is a list of T cell receptor beta chains from one sample in a study of T cell responses to AZD1222 COVID-19 vaccine. Repertoires were generated with immunoSEQ multiplex PCR, while TCRdb's copy carries only in-frame clones and drops some. The table has about 90,000 clones, 88% seen once. The sample in question was peripheral blood, obtained on day 0 of AZD1222 vaccination. These receptors came from an adult in good health. Each CDR3 is given with its conserved first and last residue. D genes are given only for firm matches. Clone size is stated in some rows and not others, as once, few, many or a class when expanded.

clone size	J gene	V gene	D gene	CDR3 protein	CDR3 DNA
-	TRBJ1-4	TRBV5-5	-	CASSMNRITSEKLFF	TGTGCCAGCAGCATGAACAGGATAACTAGTGAAAAACTGTTTTTT
-	TRBJ1-4	TRBV28	-	CASSPPGLADEKLFF	TGTGCCAGCAGTCCGCCGGGACTAGCCGATGAAAAACTGTTTTTT
-	TRBJ1-2	TRBV12-3/TRBV12-4	TRBD1	CASSPQGNYGYTF	TGTGCCAGCAGTCCACAGGGGAATTATGGCTACACCTTC
-	TRBJ1-5	TRBV30	-	CAWSGGDNQPQHF	TGTGCCTGGAGTGGCGGAGACAATCAGCCCCAGCATTTT
-	TRBJ1-2	TRBV5-1	-	CASSFGGGGDGYTF	TGCGCCAGCAGCTTTGGGGGCGGGGGAGATGGCTACACCTTC
few	TRBJ2-1	TRBV15	-	CATSRDRGAVNEQFF	TGTGCCACCAGCAGAGATCGAGGAGCGGTCAATGAGCAGTTCTTC
once	TRBJ1-3	TRBV30	-	CASGGRLGNTIYF	TGTGCCTCGGGGGGAAGATTAGGAAACACCATATATTTT
-	TRBJ2-3	TRBV3-1/TRBV3-2	-	CASSPLNTDTQYF	TGTGCCAGCAGCCCCCTGAACACAGATACGCAGTATTTT
-	TRBJ1-4	TRBV5-1	-	CASSPVVGTNEKLFF	TGCGCCAGCAGCCCGGTGGTGGGGACTAATGAAAAACTGTTTTTT
-	TRBJ2-1	TRBV7-9	TRBD1	CASSFSRTGVSYNEQFF	TGTGCCAGCAGCTTCTCCCGGACAGGCGTCTCCTACAATGAGCAGTTCTTC
-	TRBJ2-7	TRBV29-1	TRBD1	CSVEGPTGGYEQYF	TGCAGCGTTGAAGGACCGACAGGGGGATACGAGCAGTACTTC
-	TRBJ2-5	TRBV5-4	TRBD1	CASSHLRGLNGETQYF	TGTGCCAGCAGTCACCTCAGGGGGCTTAATGGAGAGACCCAGTACTTC
-	TRBJ1-3	TRBV5-5	-	CASSLTEGAGNTIYF	TGTGCCAGCAGCTTGACAGAAGGCGCTGGAAACACCATATATTTT
-	TRBJ1-1	TRBV9	-	CASSVEEWAYTEAFF	TGTGCCAGCAGCGTAGAGGAATGGGCGTACACTGAAGCTTTCTTT
-	TRBJ2-3	TRBV29-1	-	CSVATGSLRDTQYF	TGCAGCGTGGCCACAGGGAGCCTCAGGGATACGCAGTATTTT
-	TRBJ2-1	TRBV4-2	-	CASSQGPTGTLSSYNEQFF	TGTGCCAGCAGCCAAGGTCCCACAGGGACACTCAGCTCCTACAATGAGCAGTTCTTC
-	TRBJ1-2	TRBV2	-	CASVVRGFSAYGYTF	TGTGCCAGTGTCGTCAGGGGATTTTCGGCCTATGGCTACACCTTC
-	TRBJ2-3	TRBV30	-	CAWSVRETDTQYF	TGTGCCTGGAGTGTACGGGAGACAGATACGCAGTATTTT
-	TRBJ2-1	TRBV9	TRBD2	CASSVGTGTSGSGYYNEQFF	TGTGCCAGCAGCGTAGGGACCGGGACTAGCGGGAGTGGATACTACAATGAGCAGTTCTTC
-	TRBJ1-5	TRBV18	-	CASSPLRSILPQHF	TGTGCCAGCTCACCACTCAGGTCGATTTTGCCCCAGCATTTT
-	TRBJ1-5	TRBV6-5	-	CASKRGNQPQHF	TGTGCCAGCAAACGGGGGAATCAGCCCCAGCATTTT
-	TRBJ2-2	TRBV7-2	TRBD2	CASSLGSSGQRELFF	TGTGCCAGCAGCTTAGGGTCTAGCGGGCAGCGGGAGCTGTTTTTT
few	TRBJ1-6	TRBV14	-	CASSQDWGDSPLHF	TGTGCCAGCAGCCAAGATTGGGGGGACTCACCCCTCCACTTT
-	TRBJ2-2	TRBV6-6	-	CAGRLPTGELFF	TGTGCCGGGCGACTCCCGACCGGGGAGCTGTTTTTT
-	TRBJ2-4	TRBV7-3	-	CASSLQGKNIQYF	TGTGCCAGCAGTCTACAGGGAAAAAACATTCAGTACTTC
-	TRBJ2-3	TRBV7-9	TRBD2	CASSPSRLAGSTDTQYF	TGTGCCAGCAGCCCCTCCAGACTAGCGGGGAGCACAGATACGCAGTATTTT